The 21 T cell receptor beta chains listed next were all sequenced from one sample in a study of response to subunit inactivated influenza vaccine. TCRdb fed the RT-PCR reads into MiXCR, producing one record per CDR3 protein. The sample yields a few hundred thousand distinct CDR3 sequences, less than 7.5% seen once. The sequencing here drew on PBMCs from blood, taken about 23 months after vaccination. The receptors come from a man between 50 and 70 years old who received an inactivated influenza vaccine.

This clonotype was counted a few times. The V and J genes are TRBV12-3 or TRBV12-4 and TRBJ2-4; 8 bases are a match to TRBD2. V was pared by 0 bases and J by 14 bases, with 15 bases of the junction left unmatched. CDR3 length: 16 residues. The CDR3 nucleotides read TGTGCCAGCAGTTTAGCCCCCCCCCGGGGGGGGAAGGTAAAGTACTTC. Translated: CASSLAPPRGGKVKYF.

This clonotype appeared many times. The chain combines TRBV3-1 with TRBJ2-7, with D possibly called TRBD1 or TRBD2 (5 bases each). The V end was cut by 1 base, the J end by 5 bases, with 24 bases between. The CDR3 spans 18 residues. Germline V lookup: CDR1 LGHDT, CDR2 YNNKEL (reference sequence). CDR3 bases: TGTGCCAGCAGCCAAGGGTCGGGACGGCCCACCAGGGAGAACGAGCAGTACTTC. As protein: CASSQGSGRPTRENEQYF.

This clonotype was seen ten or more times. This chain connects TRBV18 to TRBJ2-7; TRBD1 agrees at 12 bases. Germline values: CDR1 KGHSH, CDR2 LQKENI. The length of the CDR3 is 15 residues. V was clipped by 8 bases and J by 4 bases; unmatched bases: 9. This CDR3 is CASSPGTGGLYEQYF. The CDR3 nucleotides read TGTGCCAGCAGCCCCGGGACAGGGGGCTTATACGAGCAGTACTTC.

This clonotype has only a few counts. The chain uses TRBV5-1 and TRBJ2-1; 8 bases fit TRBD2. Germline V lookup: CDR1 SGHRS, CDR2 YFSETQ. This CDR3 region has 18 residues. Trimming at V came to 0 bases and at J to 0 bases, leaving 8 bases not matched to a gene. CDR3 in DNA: TGCGCCAGCAGCTTGGGCGGATCGGGGGGGAGCTCCTACAATGAGCAGTTCTTC. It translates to CASSLGGSGGSSYNEQFF. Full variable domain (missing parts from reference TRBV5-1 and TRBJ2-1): KAGVTQTPRYLIKTRGQQVTLSCSPISGHRSVSWYQQTPGQGLQFLFEYFSETQRNKGNFPGRFSGRQFSNSRSEMNVSTLELGDSALYLCASSLGGSGGSSYNEQFFGPGTRLTVL.

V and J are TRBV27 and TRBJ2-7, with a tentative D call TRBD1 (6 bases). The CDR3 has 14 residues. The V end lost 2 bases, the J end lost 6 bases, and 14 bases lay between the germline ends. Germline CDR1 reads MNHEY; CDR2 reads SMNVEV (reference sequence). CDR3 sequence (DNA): TGTGCCAGCAGTTTAGGCAGGGGCTCGGGCGAGCAGTACTTC. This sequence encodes CASSLGRGSGEQYF.

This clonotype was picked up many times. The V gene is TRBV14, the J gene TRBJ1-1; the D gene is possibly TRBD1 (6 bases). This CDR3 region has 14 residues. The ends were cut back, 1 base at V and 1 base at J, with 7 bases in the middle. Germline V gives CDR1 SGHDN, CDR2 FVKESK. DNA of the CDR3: TGTGCCAGCAGCCAAGGAGGGGGGAACACTGAAGCTTTCTTT. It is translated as CASSQGGGNTEAFF. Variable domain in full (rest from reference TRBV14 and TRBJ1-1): EAGVTQFPSHSVIEKGQTVTLRCDPISGHDNLYWYRRVMGKEIKFLLHFVKESKQDESGMPNNRFLAERTGGTYSTLKVQPAELEDSGVYFCASSQGGGNTEAFFGQGTRLTVV.

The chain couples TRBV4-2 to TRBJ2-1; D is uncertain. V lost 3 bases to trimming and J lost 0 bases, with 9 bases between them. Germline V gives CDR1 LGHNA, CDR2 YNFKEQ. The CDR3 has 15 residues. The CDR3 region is CASSHRSASYNEQFF. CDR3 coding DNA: TGTGCCAGCAGCCACAGGTCCGCCTCCTACAATGAGCAGTTCTTC.

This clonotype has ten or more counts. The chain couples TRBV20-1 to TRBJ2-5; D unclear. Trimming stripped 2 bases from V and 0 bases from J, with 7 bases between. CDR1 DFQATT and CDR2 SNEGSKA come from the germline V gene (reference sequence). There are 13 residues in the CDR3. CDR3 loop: CSARRDYQETQYF. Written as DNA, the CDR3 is TGCAGTGCTAGACGTGACTACCAAGAGACCCAGTACTTC.

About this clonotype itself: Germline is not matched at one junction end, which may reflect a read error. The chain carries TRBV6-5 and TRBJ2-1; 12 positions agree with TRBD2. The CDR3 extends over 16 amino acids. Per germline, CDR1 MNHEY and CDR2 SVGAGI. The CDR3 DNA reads TGTCCCAGCAGTTCCCCTAGCGGGAGGGCCTCCAATGAGCAGTTCTTC. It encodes CPSSSPSGRASNEQFF.

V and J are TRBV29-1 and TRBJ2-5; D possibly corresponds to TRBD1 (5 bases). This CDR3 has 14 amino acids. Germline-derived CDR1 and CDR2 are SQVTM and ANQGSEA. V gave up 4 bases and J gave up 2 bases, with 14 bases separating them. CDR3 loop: CSVGSSGLQETQYF. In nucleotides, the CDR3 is TGCAGCGTTGGGAGCTCAGGGTTGCAAGAGACCCAGTACTTC.

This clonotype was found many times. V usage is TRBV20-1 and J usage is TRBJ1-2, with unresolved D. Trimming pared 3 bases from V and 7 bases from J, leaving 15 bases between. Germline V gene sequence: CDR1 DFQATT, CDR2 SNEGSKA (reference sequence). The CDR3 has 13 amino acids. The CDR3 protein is CSASKGLSGGYTF. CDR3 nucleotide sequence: TGCAGTGCTAGCAAAGGGCTGTCCGGTGGCTACACCTTC.

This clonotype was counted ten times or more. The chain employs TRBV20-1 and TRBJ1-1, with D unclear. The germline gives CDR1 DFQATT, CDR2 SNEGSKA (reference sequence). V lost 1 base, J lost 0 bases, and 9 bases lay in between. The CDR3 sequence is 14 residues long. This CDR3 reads CSARVGSMNTEAFF. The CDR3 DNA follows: TGCAGTGCTAGAGTAGGGTCTATGAACACTGAAGCTTTCTTT.

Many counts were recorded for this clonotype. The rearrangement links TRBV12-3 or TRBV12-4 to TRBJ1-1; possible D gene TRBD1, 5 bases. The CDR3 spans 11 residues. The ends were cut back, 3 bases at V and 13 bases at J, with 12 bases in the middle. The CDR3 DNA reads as TGTGCCAGCAGTTTGGCAGGGCGGGTTTTCTTT. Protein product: CASSLAGRVFF.

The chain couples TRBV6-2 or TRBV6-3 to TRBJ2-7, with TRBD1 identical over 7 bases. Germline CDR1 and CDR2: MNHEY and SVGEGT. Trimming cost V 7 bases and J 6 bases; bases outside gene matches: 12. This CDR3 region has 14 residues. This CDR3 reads CASKRTGGSGEQYF. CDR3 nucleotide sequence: TGTGCCAGCAAACGGACAGGTGGATCCGGCGAGCAGTACTTC.

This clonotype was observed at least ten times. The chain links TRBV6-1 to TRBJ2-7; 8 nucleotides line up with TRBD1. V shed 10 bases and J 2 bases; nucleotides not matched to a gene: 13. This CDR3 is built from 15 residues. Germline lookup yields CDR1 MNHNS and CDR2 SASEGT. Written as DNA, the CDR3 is TGTGCCACTCATCCCTGGACAGGGATTACCTACGAGCAGTACTTC. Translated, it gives CATHPWTGITYEQYF.

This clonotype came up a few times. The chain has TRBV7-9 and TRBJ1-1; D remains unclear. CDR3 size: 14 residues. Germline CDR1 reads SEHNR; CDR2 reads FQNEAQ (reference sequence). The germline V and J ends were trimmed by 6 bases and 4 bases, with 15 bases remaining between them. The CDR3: CASRGGVGGTEAFF. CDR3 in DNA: TGTGCCAGCAGGGGTGGTGTTGGAGGCACTGAAGCTTTCTTT. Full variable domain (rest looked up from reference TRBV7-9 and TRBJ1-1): DTGVSQNPRHKITKRGQNVTFRCDPISEHNRLYWYRQTLGQGPEFLTYFQNEAQLEKSRLLSDRFSAERPKGSFSTLEIQRTEQGDSAMYLCASRGGVGGTEAFFGQGTRLTVV.

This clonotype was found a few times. Written as DNA, the CDR3 is TGCGCCAGCAGCTTCAGGGGGCTGACGGAGACCCAGTACTTC. Amino acids: CASSFRGLTETQYF. The chain links TRBV5-1 to TRBJ2-5; 8 bases are a match to TRBD1. V trimming: 2 bases; J trimming: 5 bases; junction bases outside the gene matches: 5. The CDR3 runs to 14 residues. CDR1 is SGHRS, CDR2 YFSETQ, per germline.

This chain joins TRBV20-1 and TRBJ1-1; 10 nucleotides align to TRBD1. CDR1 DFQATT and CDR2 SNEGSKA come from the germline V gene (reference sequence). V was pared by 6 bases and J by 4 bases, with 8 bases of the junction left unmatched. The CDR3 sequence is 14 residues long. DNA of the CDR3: TGCAGTGCGACCGGACAGGGGGTGAGCACTGAAGCTTTCTTT. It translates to CSATGQGVSTEAFF.

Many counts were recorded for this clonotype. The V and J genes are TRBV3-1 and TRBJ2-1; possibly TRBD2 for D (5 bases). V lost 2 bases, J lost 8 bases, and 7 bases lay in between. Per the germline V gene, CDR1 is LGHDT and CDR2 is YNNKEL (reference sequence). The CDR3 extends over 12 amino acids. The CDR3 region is CASSQFGDEQFF. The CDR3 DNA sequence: TGTGCCAGCAGCCAATTCGGGGATGAGCAGTTCTTC.

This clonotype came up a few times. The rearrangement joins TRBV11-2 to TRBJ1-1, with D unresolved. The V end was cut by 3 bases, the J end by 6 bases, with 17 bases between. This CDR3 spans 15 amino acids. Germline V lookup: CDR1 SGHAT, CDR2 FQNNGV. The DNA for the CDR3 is TGTGCCAGCAGCTTTTATATCCGGGAAGCAGCTGAAGCTTTCTTT. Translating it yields CASSFYIREAAEAFF.

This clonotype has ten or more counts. CDR3: CSATTSGAIPQETQYF. The CDR3 DNA reads as TGCAGTGCCACGACTAGCGGGGCGATCCCTCAAGAGACCCAGTACTTC. The chain is built from TRBV20-1 and TRBJ2-5; TRBD2 matches 11 bases. The CDR3 sequence is 16 residues long. Germline trimming cut 6 bases from V and 2 bases from J; bases unmatched to any gene: 11. Germline CDR1 and CDR2: DFQATT and SNEGSKA (reference sequence).